This T cell receptor beta chain stems from a study of Tregs in tolerant kidney transplant recipients. Libraries were prepared by immunoSEQ multiplex PCR; TCRdb keeps only in-frame clonotypes and omits some of them. The sample has approximately 17,000 clones, about 57% seen once. This clone was recorded once. What it binds is unknown. CDR3 length: 14 amino acids. V shed 4 bases and J shed 0 bases, with 9 bases lying between them. CDR1 SGHTA and CDR2 FQGNSA come from the germline V gene. The sequence was obtained from a human donor in good health. This chain joins TRBV7-2 and TRBJ1-2, with D maybe TRBD1 (5 bases). Sequencing was done on a sample of Tregs from blood cultured with allogeneic cells. The DNA for the CDR3 is TGTGCCAGCAGCTCGGACACCTCTAACTATGGCTACACCTTC. This codes for CASSSDTSNYGYTF.